This T cell receptor (beta chain) was obtained from a study of blood T cell repertoires in COVID-19. Study-level information: Samples taken during acute and convalescent COVID-19 were collected in the United States, Italy and Spain.

V was cut by 4 bases and J by 3 bases, with 14 bases left in between. This CDR3 has 14 residues. Germline lookup yields CDR1 SGHRS and CDR2 YFSETQ. Authors' data handling: Scientists estimated how many nucleated cells there were by amplifying reference gene primers. Method: immunoSEQ multiplex PCR; TCRdb's copy keeps in-frame clones and lacks some. V and J calls and clone size come straight from that table; D and trimming were deduced from the DNA. This sample has 95,000 to 150,000 clones; around 86% occur once, and the top ten carry approximately 4.3%. The sequenced material came from peripheral blood. The rearrangement uses TRBV5-1 and TRBJ2-7; D perhaps matches TRBD1 (6 bases). The TCR sequence derives from a man aged 35 to 55 with acute or convalescent COVID-19. CDR3 region: CASSPTQGIYEQYF. Written as DNA, the CDR3 is TGCGCCAGCAGCCCAACACAGGGTATCTACGAGCAGTACTTC.